A single T cell receptor beta chain is shown here with its context. As yet, its antigen is unknown. This sample was taken from a study of T-cell reconstitution after alpha-beta-depleted transplantation in children. The study's findings and limits: Approximately two months post-transplant, alpha-beta T cells reportedly originated from several hundred expanded graft clones. Hyperexpanded clones declined; after one year, newly produced T cells mostly supplied diversity.

Unique molecular identifiers were built into the TCRbeta library. TCRdb re-derived calls from the PCR reads in MiXCR, one entry per CDR3 protein. The sample includes hundreds of thousands of distinct CDR3 sequences, less than 20% of them seen just once. Germline CDR1 is MGHRA and CDR2 is YSYEKL. Trimming took off 2 bases at V and 6 bases at J, with 16 bases between the two ends. The CDR3 spans 16 residues. This receptor was obtained from a male patient under 18 who had a stem cell transplant for acute lymphoblastic leukemia, so the T cells may come from the graft donor. V and J are TRBV4-1 and TRBJ2-2; D may be TRBD2 (6 bases). This sample comprised PBMCs, mostly from graft donor cells, obtained 360 days after TCRalphabeta/CD19-depleted stem cell transplant. CDR3 loop: CASSQLALALAGELFF. CDR3 coding DNA: TGCGCCAGCAGCCAATTGGCACTAGCCCTGGCCGGGGAGCTGTTTTTT.